Sequencing of this T cell receptor beta chain was carried out in a study of a mutant IDH1 vaccine in newly diagnosed glioma. Whole-study context: Vaccine dosing followed radiotherapy by 4-6 weeks, or accompanied temozolomide cycles. Visit timing is recorded as week 35 for V12 and week 47 for V13.

The time point denotes: week 35, safety follow-up. Alongside topical imiquimod, each dose of vaccine comprised 300 ug of mutant IDH1 20-mer peptide. The length of the CDR3 is 13 residues. Germline CDR1 reads SGHRS; CDR2 reads YFSETQ. Deletions cut 0 bases from V and 5 bases from J, with 9 bases between. Worth noting for this clone: Its antigen is not known.

The method was immunoSEQ multiplex PCR; TCRdb's version includes in-frame clones alone and lacks a portion of them. The data contain about 54,000 clones, 86% of them singletons. This material consisted of PBMCs, taken from a glioma patient whose treatment included an IDH1 peptide vaccine. The origin of this receptor is a man in his forties with glioma. V and J are TRBV5-1 and TRBJ2-7; D is ambiguous. As DNA, the CDR3 is TGCGCCAGCAGCTTGGCTTCAGCTCACGAGCAGTACTTC. This codes for CASSLASAHEQYF.